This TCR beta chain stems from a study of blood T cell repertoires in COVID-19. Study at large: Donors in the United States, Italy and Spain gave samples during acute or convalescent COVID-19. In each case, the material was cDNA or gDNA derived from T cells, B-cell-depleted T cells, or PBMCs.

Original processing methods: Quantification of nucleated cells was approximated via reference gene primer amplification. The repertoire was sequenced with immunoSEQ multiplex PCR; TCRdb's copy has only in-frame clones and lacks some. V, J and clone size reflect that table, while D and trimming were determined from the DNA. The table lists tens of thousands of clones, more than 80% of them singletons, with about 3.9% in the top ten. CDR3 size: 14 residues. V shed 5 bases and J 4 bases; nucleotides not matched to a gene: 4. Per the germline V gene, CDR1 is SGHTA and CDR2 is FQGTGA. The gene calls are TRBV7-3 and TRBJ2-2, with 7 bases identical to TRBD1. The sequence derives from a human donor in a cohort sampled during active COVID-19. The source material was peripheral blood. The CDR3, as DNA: TGTGCCAGCAGCCCGGGGACAGTCACCGGGGAGCTGTTTTTT. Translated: CASSPGTVTGELFF.